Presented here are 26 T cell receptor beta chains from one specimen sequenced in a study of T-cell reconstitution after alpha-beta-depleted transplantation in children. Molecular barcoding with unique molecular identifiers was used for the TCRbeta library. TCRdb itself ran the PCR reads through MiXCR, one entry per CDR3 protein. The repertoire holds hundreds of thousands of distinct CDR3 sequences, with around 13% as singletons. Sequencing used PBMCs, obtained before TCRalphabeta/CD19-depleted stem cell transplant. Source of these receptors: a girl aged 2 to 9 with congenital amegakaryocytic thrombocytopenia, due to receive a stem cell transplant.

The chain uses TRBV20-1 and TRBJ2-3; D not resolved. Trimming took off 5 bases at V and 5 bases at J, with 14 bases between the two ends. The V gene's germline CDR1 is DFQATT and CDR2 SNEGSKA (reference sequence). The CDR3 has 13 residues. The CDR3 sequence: CSALPLVEDTQYF. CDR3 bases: TGCAGTGCTCTTCCGCTGGTGGAAGATACGCAGTATTTT.

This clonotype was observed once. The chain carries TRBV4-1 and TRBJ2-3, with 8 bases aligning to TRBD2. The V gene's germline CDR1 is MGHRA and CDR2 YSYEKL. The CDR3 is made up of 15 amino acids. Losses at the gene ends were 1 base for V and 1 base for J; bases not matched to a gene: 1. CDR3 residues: CASSQAAGGTDTQYF. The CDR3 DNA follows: TGCGCCAGCAGCCAAGCAGCGGGAGGCACAGATACGCAGTATTTT.

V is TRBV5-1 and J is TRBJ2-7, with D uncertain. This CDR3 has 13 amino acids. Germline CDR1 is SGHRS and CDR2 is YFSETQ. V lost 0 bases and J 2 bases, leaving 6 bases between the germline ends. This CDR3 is CASSLAKTYEQYF. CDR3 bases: TGCGCCAGCAGCTTGGCTAAAACCTACGAGCAGTACTTC. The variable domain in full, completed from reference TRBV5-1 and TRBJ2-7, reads KAGVTQTPRYLIKTRGQQVTLSCSPISGHRSVSWYQQTPGQGLQFLFEYFSETQRNKGNFPGRFSGRQFSNSRSEMNVSTLELGDSALYLCASSLAKTYEQYFGPGTRLTVT.

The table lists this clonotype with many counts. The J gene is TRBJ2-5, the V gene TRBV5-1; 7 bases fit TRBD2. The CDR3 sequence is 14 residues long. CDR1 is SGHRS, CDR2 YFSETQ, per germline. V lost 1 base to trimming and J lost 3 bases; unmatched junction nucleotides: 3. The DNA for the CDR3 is TGCGCCAGCAGCTTGAGGCTAGCGGAAGAGACCCAGTACTTC. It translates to CASSLRLAEETQYF.

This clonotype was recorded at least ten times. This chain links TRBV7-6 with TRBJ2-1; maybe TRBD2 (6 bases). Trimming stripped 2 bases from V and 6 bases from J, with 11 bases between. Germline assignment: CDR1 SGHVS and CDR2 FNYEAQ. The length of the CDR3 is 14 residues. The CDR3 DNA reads TGTGCCAGCAGCTTACTAGCGACCCCCAATGAGCAGTTCTTC. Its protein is CASSLLATPNEQFF.

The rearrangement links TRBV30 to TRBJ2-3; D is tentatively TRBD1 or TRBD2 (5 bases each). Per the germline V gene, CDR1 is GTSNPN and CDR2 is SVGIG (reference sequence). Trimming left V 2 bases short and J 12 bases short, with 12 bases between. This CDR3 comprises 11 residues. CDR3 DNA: TGTGCCTGGAGTCCGGGACCGGCCCAGTATTTT. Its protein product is CAWSPGPAQYF.

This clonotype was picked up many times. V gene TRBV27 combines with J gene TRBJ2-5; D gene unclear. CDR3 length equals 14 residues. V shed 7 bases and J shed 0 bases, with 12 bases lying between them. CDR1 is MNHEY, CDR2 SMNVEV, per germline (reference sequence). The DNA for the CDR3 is TGTGCCAGCAACGACGGGCCATACCAAGAGACCCAGTACTTC. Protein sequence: CASNDGPYQETQYF.

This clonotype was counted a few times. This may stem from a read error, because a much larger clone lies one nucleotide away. The DNA for the CDR3 is TGCTGTGCTAGAGCCCCGGGACTAGCGGGGTTCACAGATACGCAGTATTTT. Translated: CCARAPGLAGFTDTQYF. The rearrangement uses TRBV20-1 and TRBJ2-3, with 13 bases matching TRBD2. This CDR3 is 17 amino acids long. The germline V gene has CDR1 DFQATT and CDR2 SNEGSKA (reference sequence).

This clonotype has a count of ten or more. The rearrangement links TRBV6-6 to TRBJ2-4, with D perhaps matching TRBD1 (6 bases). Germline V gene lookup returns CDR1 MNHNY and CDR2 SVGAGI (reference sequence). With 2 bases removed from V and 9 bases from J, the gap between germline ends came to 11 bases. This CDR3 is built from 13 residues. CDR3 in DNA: TGTGCCAGCAGTTACGGGGGCCTAGGCATTCAGTACTTC. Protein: CASSYGGLGIQYF.

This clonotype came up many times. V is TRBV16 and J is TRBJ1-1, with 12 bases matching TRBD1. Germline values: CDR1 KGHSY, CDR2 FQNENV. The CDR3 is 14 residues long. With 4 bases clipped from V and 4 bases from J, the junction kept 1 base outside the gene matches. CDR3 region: CASSRGQGATEAFF. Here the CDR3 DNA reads TGTGCCAGCAGCCGGGGACAGGGGGCCACTGAAGCTTTCTTT.

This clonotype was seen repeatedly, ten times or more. CDR3 coding DNA: TGTGCCAGCAGCTTAGTTGGGGGACACTACAATGAGCAGTTCTTC. Amino acids: CASSLVGGHYNEQFF. This sequence joins TRBV7-9 and TRBJ2-1; perhaps TRBD1 as D (6 bases). Trimming shortened V by 1 base and J by 3 bases, and 10 bases separated the two germline ends. The CDR3 runs 15 residues. From germline, CDR1 is SEHNR and CDR2 FQNEAQ (reference sequence).

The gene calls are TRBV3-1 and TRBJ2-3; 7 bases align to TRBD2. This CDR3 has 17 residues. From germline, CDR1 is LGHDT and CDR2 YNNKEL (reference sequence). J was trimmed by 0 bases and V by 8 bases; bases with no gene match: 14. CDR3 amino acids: CASCPRMTSSSTDTQYF. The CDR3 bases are TGTGCCAGCTGCCCCCGGATGACTAGCAGTAGCACAGATACGCAGTATTTT.

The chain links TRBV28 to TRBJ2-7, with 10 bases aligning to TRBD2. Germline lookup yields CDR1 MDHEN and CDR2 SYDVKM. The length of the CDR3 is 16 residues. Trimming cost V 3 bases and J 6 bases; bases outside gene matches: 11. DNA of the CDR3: TGTGCCAGCAGTTTTCTTACAGCGGGAGGGGATGGCGAGCAGTACTTC. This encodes CASSFLTAGGDGEQYF.

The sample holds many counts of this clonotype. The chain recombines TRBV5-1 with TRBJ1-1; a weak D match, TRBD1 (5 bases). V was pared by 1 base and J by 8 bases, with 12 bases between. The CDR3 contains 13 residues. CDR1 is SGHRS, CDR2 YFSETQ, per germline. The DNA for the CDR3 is TGCGCCAGCAGCTTGAATATCGGGGCGGAAGCTTTCTTT. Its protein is CASSLNIGAEAFF.

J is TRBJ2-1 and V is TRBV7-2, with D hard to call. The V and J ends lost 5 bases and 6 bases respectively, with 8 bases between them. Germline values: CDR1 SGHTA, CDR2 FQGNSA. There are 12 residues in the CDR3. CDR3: CASSRMSNEQFF. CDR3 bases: TGTGCCAGCAGCCGGATGAGCAATGAGCAGTTCTTC. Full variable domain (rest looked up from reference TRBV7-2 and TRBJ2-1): GAGVSQSPSNKVTEKGKDVELRCDPISGHTALYWYRQSLGQGLEFLIYFQGNSAPDKSGLPSDRFSAERTGGSVSTLTIQRTQQEDSAVYLCASSRMSNEQFFGPGTRLTVL.

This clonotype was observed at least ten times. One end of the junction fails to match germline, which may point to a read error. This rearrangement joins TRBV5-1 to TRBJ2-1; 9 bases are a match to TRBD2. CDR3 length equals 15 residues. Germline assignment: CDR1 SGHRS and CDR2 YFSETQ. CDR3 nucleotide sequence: TGTGCCAGCAGCTTAAGTAGCGGGAGTTACAATGAGCAGTTCTTC. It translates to CASSLSSGSYNEQFF.

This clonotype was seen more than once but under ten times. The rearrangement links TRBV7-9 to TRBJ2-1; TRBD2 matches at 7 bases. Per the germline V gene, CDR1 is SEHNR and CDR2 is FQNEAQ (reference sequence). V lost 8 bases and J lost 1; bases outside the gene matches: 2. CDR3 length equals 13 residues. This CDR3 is CASDGRSYNEQFF. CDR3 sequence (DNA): TGTGCCAGCGACGGGAGGTCCTACAATGAGCAGTTCTTC.

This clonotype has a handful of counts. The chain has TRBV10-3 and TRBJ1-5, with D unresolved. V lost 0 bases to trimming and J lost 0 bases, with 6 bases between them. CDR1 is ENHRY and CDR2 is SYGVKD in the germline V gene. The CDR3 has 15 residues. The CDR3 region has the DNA TGTGCCATCAGTGAGTCAGCCGATAGCAATCAGCCCCAGCATTTT. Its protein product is CAISESADSNQPQHF.

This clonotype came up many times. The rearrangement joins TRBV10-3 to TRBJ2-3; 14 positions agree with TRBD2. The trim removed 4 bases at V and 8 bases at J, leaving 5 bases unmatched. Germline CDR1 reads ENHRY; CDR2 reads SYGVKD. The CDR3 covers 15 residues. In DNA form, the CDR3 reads TGTGCCATCAGTGGGGGACTAGCGGGAGAAGTTACGCAGTATTTT. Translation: CAISGGLAGEVTQYF.

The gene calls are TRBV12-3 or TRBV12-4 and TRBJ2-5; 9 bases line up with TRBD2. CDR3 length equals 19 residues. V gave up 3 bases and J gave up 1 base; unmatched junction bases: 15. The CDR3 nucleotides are TGTGCCAGCAGTTTTAGGGCCGGGACTAGCAAGATAGCCCAAGAGACCCAGTACTTC. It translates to CASSFRAGTSKIAQETQYF.

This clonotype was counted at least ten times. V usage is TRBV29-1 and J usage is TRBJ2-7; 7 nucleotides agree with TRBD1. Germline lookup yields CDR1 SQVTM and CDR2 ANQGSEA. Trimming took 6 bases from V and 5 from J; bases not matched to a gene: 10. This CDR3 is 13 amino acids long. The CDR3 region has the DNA TGCAGCGTCTACGGACAGGCGGTACACGAGCAGTACTTC. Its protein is CSVYGQAVHEQYF.

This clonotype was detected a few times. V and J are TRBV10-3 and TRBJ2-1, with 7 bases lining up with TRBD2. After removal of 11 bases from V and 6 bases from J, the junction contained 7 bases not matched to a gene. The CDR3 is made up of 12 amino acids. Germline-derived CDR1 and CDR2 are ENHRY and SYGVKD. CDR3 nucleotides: TGTGCCTCCAAAGCGGGATCCAATGAGCAGTTCTTC. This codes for CASKAGSNEQFF.

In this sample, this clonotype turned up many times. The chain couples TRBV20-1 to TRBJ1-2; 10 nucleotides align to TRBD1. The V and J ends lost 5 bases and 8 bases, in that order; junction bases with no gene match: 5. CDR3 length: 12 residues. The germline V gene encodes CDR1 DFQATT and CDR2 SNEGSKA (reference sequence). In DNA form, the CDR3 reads TGCAGTGCTTCAGGACAGGGGGGAGGCTACACCTTC. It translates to CSASGQGGGYTF.

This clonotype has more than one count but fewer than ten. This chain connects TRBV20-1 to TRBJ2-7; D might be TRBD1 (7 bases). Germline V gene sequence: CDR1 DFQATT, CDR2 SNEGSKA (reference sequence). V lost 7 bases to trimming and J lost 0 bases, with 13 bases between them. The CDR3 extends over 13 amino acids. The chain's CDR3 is CSGAGQTSYEQYF. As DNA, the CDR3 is TGCAGTGGGGCGGGACAGACCTCCTACGAGCAGTACTTC.

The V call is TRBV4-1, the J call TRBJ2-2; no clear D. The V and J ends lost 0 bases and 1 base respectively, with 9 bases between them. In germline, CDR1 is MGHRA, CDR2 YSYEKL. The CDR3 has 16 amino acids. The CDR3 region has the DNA TGCGCCAGCAGCCAAGATTGGGTTCGGAACACCGGGGAGCTGTTTTTT. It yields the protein CASSQDWVRNTGELFF.

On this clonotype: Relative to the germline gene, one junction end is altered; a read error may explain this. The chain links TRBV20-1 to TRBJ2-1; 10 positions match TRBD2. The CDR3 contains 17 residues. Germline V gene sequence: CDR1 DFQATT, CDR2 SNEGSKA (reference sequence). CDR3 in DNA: TGCTGTGCTAGAGATCTAGCGGGAGTAACCACCTACAATGAGCAGTTCTTC. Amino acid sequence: CCARDLAGVTTYNEQFF.